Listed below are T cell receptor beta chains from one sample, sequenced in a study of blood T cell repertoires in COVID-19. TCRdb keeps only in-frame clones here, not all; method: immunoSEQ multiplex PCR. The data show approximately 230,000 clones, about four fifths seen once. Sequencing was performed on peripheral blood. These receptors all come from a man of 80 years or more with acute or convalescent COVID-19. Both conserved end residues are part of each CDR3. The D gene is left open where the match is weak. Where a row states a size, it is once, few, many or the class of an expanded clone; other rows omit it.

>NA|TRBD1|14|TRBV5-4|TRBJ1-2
TGTGCCAGCAACCCCCAGGGGGCGCGATCTGGCTACACCTTC
CASNPQGARSGYTF
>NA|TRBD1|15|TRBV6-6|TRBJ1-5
TGTGCCAGCACTCTGTCGGGACAGCTCAATCAGCCCCAGCATTTT
CASTLSGQLNQPQHF
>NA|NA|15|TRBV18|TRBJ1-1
TGTGCCAGCTCCCAATCCCCCCAGGGCAGGGCTGAAGCTTTCTTT
CASSQSPQGRAEAFF
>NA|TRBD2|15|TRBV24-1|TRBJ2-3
TGTGCCACCAGTGCGGGGGGGAAAAGCACAGATACGCAGTATTTT
CATSAGGKSTDTQYF
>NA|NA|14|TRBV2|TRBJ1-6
TGTGCCAGCAGTTTAGACAGGTCTTGGTCACCCCTCCACTTT
CASSLDRSWSPLHF
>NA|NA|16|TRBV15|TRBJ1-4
TGTGCCACCAGCACTGCGGGGTCTGGAAGGGATGAAAAACTGTTTTTT
CATSTAGSGRDEKLFF
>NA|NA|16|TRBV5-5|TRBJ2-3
TGTGCCAGCAGCTTGGAGGGGACTTCTAGCACAGATACGCAGTATTTT
CASSLEGTSSTDTQYF
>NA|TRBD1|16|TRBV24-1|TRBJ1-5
TGTGCCACCAGTGATTCACGCCGACAGGGTGGCCAGCCCCAGCATTTT
CATSDSRRQGGQPQHF
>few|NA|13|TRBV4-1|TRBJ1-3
TGCGCCAGCAGCCCCCGGGAGGGGAACACCATATATTTT
CASSPREGNTIYF
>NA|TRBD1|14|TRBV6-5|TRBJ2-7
TGTGCCAGCAGTCTCTCACAGGGGACCTACGAGCAGTACTTC
CASSLSQGTYEQYF
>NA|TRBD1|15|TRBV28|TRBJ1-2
TGTGCCAGCAGTCCAGCCGGGACAGGGGGCGAAGGCTACACCTTC
CASSPAGTGGEGYTF